These T cell receptor beta chains were read from a single sample in a study of T cell responses to AZD1222 COVID-19 vaccine. The method was immunoSEQ multiplex PCR; TCRdb's version includes in-frame clones alone and lacks a portion of them. Of 100,000 to 150,000 clones detected, roughly 90% appear once; the ten largest clones hold approximately 1.5%. The sample was peripheral blood, taken on day 0 of AZD1222 vaccination. These receptors were collected from an adult in good health. The CDR3 runs from the conserved cysteine through the conserved F or W. A D gene is named only where the DNA matches it firmly. Some rows have no size entry. The others give once, few or many, or a class for an expanded clone.

V gene	clone size	J gene	D gene	CDR3 DNA	CDR3 protein
TRBV5-1	NA	TRBJ2-7	TRBD1	TGCGCCAGCAGCGACATAGGGGGCGCCAGGTACGAGCAGTACTTC	CASSDIGGARYEQYF
TRBV29-1	NA	TRBJ2-1	NA	TGCAGCGTTGAAGCCCCGGACCGCTCCTACAATGAGCAGTTCTTC	CSVEAPDRSYNEQFF
TRBV7-9	NA	TRBJ1-1	NA	TGTGCCAGCAGCTTAGCGCTCAGGAGGGCTTTCTTT	CASSLALRRAFF
TRBV11-3	NA	TRBJ1-1	TRBD1	TGTGCCAGCAGCCCTCGGACAGGGAGGAACACTGAAGCTTTCTTT	CASSPRTGRNTEAFF
TRBV11-2	NA	TRBJ2-3	NA	TGTGCCAGCAGCCCCCTTGGGGGAGATACGCAGTATTTT	CASSPLGGDTQYF
TRBV4-1	NA	TRBJ1-6	NA	TGCGCCAGCAGCCAAGAACTCCCCCCCATGGCATCCCTCCACTTT	CASSQELPPMASLHF
TRBV20-1	NA	TRBJ2-7	NA	TGCAGTGCTAGTCCACGGGGAACCATCTCCTACGAGCAGTACTTC	CSASPRGTISYEQYF
TRBV10-2	NA	TRBJ2-7	TRBD1	TGCGCCAGCAGGACCGGGACAGTCTCTTACGAGCAGTACTTC	CASRTGTVSYEQYF
TRBV30	few	TRBJ1-1	NA	TGTGCCTGGCTTGAACCGGGGACTGAAGCTTTCTTT	CAWLEPGTEAFF
TRBV7-9	NA	TRBJ1-3	NA	TGTGCCAGCAGCTCCCAATCGCGGCAGATCTTTTCTGGAAACACCATATATTTT	CASSSQSRQIFSGNTIYF
TRBV7-9	once	TRBJ2-1	TRBD2	TGTGCCAGCAGTCGTACTAGCGGGAGTAACCATGAGCAGTTCTTC	CASSRTSGSNHEQFF
TRBV19	NA	TRBJ2-4	TRBD1	TGTGCCAGTAGAAATTCAGGGGGCGAAGACATTCAGTACTTC	CASRNSGGEDIQYF
TRBV5-1	NA	TRBJ1-3	TRBD1	TGCGCCAGCAGCCCCGCGACAGGGGCTGGAAACACCATATATTTT	CASSPATGAGNTIYF
TRBV4-1	NA	TRBJ1-5	TRBD1	TGCGCCAGCAGCCAAGATCAGGGGGCGGGACAGCCCCAGCATTTT	CASSQDQGAGQPQHF
TRBV5-1	NA	TRBJ2-2	NA	TGCGCCAGCAGCTCGGACAGCGACACCGGGGAGCTGTTTTTT	CASSSDSDTGELFF
TRBV29-1	NA	TRBJ2-7	NA	TGCAGCGTTAGCGGGTCCTCCTACGAGCAGTACTTC	CSVSGSSYEQYF
TRBV28	NA	TRBJ1-2	NA	TGTGCCAGCAGCTTACTGGGGGGACTACTTAATGGCTACACCTTC	CASSLLGGLLNGYTF
TRBV7-9	NA	TRBJ2-1	TRBD2	TGTGCCAGCAGCTTACTAGCGGGCCCATGGGAACAGTTCTTC	CASSLLAGPWEQFF
TRBV4-3	NA	TRBJ2-1	TRBD2	TGCGCCAGCAGCCAAGATATCGGCGGGAGCACCGATGAGCAGTTCTTC	CASSQDIGGSTDEQFF
TRBV27	few	TRBJ1-2	NA	TGTGCCAGCAGACAGGGCAATAACTATGGCTACACCTTC	CASRQGNNYGYTF
TRBV18	NA	TRBJ1-6	NA	TGTGCCAGCTCGGACATCGGCCACGATAATTCACCCCTCCACTTT	CASSDIGHDNSPLHF
TRBV19	NA	TRBJ2-5	NA	TGTGCCAGTAGTATAGATCAGCTGAGTACCCAGTACTTC	CASSIDQLSTQYF
TRBV7-9	NA	TRBJ1-2	NA	TGTGCCAGCAGCTCCCCGAGGTCAGGAAACTCCTATGGCTACACCTTC	CASSSPRSGNSYGYTF